These T cell receptor beta chains were read from a single sample in a study of blood T cell repertoires in COVID-19. Clones were sequenced by immunoSEQ multiplex PCR, and TCRdb holds only the in-frame ones, with some missing. The profile shows some 110,000 clones, 86% of them singletons. The sample was peripheral blood. These receptors came from a man between 35 and 55 years old with acute or convalescent COVID-19. The CDR3 runs from the conserved cysteine through the conserved F or W. A D gene is named only where the DNA matches it firmly. Only some rows state a clone size, as once, few, many or a class for expanded clones.

d_call	clone_size	v_call	j_call	cdr3_aa	cdr3_nt
TRBD1	NA	TRBV5-5	TRBJ2-1	CASSGRGPYNEQFF	TGTGCCAGCAGCGGCAGGGGGCCCTACAATGAGCAGTTCTTC
TRBD1	NA	TRBV7-2	TRBJ2-7	CASSLGAQGVDEQYF	TGTGCCAGCAGCTTAGGCGCACAGGGGGTGGACGAGCAGTACTTC
TRBD2	once	TRBV7-2	TRBJ2-7	CASSSPGLAGARIYEQYF	TGTGCCAGCAGCTCACCGGGACTAGCGGGAGCCCGTATTTACGAGCAGTACTTC
NA	once	TRBV7-9	TRBJ2-1	CASSLKGGGEQFF	TGTGCCAGCAGCTTAAAGGGAGGAGGTGAGCAGTTCTTC
NA	NA	TRBV7-3	TRBJ2-1	CASSSTSRGNEQFF	TGTGCCAGCAGCTCCACGTCCCGAGGCAATGAGCAGTTCTTC
NA	NA	TRBV10-3	TRBJ1-2	CAISEPSLGSAHGYTF	TGTGCCATCAGTGAGCCGTCCTTGGGCAGTGCCCATGGCTACACCTTC
TRBD2	NA	TRBV27	TRBJ2-1	CASSLPSGGPIYEQFF	TGTGCCAGCAGTCTCCCTAGCGGGGGGCCCATCTATGAGCAGTTCTTC
NA	few	TRBV7-8	TRBJ1-1	CASSIRQDQEAFF	TGTGCCAGCAGCATCAGACAGGACCAGGAAGCTTTCTTT
NA	once	TRBV13	TRBJ1-1	CASGAYSVLSTEAFF	TGTGCCAGCGGAGCTTATAGCGTCCTTAGCACTGAAGCTTTCTTT
TRBD1	NA	TRBV5-4	TRBJ2-1	CASSADRASYNEQFF	TGTGCCAGCAGCGCGGACAGGGCCTCCTACAATGAGCAGTTCTTC
TRBD1	many	TRBV6-6	TRBJ1-1	CASTPGTEAFF	TGTGCCAGCACCCCCGGGACAGAGGCCTTCTTT
TRBD2	NA	TRBV6-5	TRBJ2-3	CASQRGEADTQYF	TGTGCCAGCCAGCGGGGGGAAGCAGATACGCAGTATTTT
NA	once	TRBV5-4	TRBJ1-4	CASTLQGSNEKLFF	TGTGCCAGCACCTTACAGGGCTCTAATGAAAAACTGTTTTTT
NA	NA	TRBV2	TRBJ2-5	CASSPGLAAETQYF	TGTGCCAGCAGTCCGGGACTCGCCGCAGAGACCCAGTACTTC